These 16 T cell receptor beta chains came from one sample sequenced in a study of blood T cell repertoires in COVID-19. Libraries were prepared by immunoSEQ multiplex PCR; TCRdb keeps only in-frame clonotypes and omits some of them. The table lists some 200,000 clones, 88% of them singletons. The specimen was peripheral blood. These receptor sequences come from a man aged 45-60 years with COVID-19, enrolled during active disease.

V usage is TRBV7-3 and J usage is TRBJ2-1; D call uncertain. This CDR3 comprises 15 residues. Germline lookup yields CDR1 SGHTA and CDR2 FQGTGA. Deletions cut 1 base from V and 5 bases from J, with 12 bases between. The CDR3 region has the DNA TGTGCCAGCAGCTTAATCGGAGTCCGAGACAATGAGCAGTTCTTC. Protein product: CASSLIGVRDNEQFF.

The chain carries TRBV5-1 and TRBJ2-7; D is perhaps TRBD1 (6 bases). V lost 4 bases, J lost 6 bases, and 14 bases lay in between. Germline V gene sequence: CDR1 SGHRS, CDR2 YFSETQ. The CDR3 has 13 residues. CDR3 sequence: CASSTQGSSEQYF. The CDR3 DNA sequence: TGCGCCAGCAGCACGCAGGGGAGTTCCGAGCAGTACTTC.

The chain is built from TRBV7-3 and TRBJ2-1; 13 nucleotides align to TRBD2. J was trimmed by 5 bases and V by 4 bases; bases with no gene match: 2. This CDR3 region has 15 residues. CDR1 and CDR2 from the germline V gene are SGHTA and FQGTGA. The CDR3 bases are TGTGCCAGCAGCTCAGGGACTAGCGGGAACAATGAGCAGTTCTTC. Protein: CASSSGTSGNNEQFF. The full variable domain, completed using reference TRBV7-3 and TRBJ2-1, is GAGVSQTPSNKVTEKGKYVELRCDPISGHTALYWYRQSLGQGPEFLIYFQGTGAADDSGLPNDRFFAVRPEGSVSTLKIQRTERGDSAVYLCASSSGTSGNNEQFFGPGTRLTVL.

V gene TRBV13 combines with J gene TRBJ2-2, with TRBD1 matching 10 bases. The junction had 3 bases not matched to a gene; V was cut back by 2 bases and J by 3 bases. The CDR3 has 16 residues. Germline loops: CDR1 PRHDT, CDR2 FYEKMQ (reference sequence). The CDR3 sequence is CASSLRQGAYTGELFF. The CDR3, as DNA: TGTGCCAGCAGCTTACGACAGGGGGCTTACACCGGGGAGCTGTTTTTT.

The chain carries TRBV6-5 and TRBJ1-5; no clear D gene. The CDR3 totals 15 residues. V lost 0 bases and J lost 4, with 10 bases in between. CDR1 is MNHEY, CDR2 SVGAGI, per germline. CDR3 residues: CASSYSNSGNQPQHF. The CDR3 bases are TGTGCCAGCAGTTACTCGAACTCGGGGAATCAGCCCCAGCATTTT.

The gene calls are TRBV2 and TRBJ2-7, with no clear D. V lost 4 bases and J lost 0, with 10 bases in between. The CDR3 extends over 14 amino acids. CDR1 and CDR2 from the germline V gene are SNHLY and FYNNEI. The CDR3 bases are TGTGCCAGCAGTGTTCGAACAGACTCCTACGAGCAGTACTTC. Residues: CASSVRTDSYEQYF.

A single count supports this clone. The rearrangement uses TRBV6-5 and TRBJ2-7; perhaps TRBD1 as D (5 bases). V was shortened by 0 bases and J by 3 bases, with 12 bases between the two germline ends. This CDR3 has 15 residues. The germline V gene has CDR1 MNHEY and CDR2 SVGAGI. CDR3 DNA sequence: TGTGCCAGCAGTTACTCCCAGGGTTGGGTCTACGAGCAGTACTTC. It codes for CASSYSQGWVYEQYF.

V and J are TRBV28 and TRBJ2-7, with D perhaps TRBD2 (7 bases). The V and J ends lost 8 bases and 1 base respectively, with 18 bases between them. The germline CDR1 and CDR2 sequences are MDHEN and SYDVKM. The CDR3 extends over 15 amino acids. The CDR3 nucleotides read TGTGCCAGCGGGGGGGCAGATGGAAATTCCTACGAGCAGTACTTC. Translation: CASGGADGNSYEQYF.

This rearrangement joins TRBV5-1 to TRBJ2-1; 11 positions match TRBD2. After removal of 3 bases from V and 0 bases from J, the junction contained 8 bases not matched to a gene. From germline, CDR1 is SGHRS and CDR2 YFSETQ. This CDR3 region has 18 residues. CDR3: CASSYGLAGGGSYNEQFF. In DNA form, the CDR3 reads TGCGCCAGCAGCTATGGCCTAGCGGGAGGAGGCTCCTACAATGAGCAGTTCTTC.

This sequence joins TRBV19 and TRBJ1-3, with a tentative D call TRBD1 (6 bases). Germline V gene lookup returns CDR1 LNHDA and CDR2 SQIVND (reference sequence). V was shortened by 1 base and J by 0 bases, with 22 bases between the two germline ends. This CDR3 comprises 20 residues. The DNA for the CDR3 is TGTGCCAGTAGTATAGGGTACAGGGATCGCACAATCCTCTCTGGAAACACCATATATTTT. Translation: CASSIGYRDRTILSGNTIYF.

This sequence joins TRBV14 and TRBJ2-1; 7 positions agree with TRBD2. The CDR3 spans 15 residues. Looked up from germline, CDR1 is SGHDN and CDR2 is FVKESK. Trimming removed 4 bases from V and 0 bases from J; junction bases left unmatched: 3. The CDR3 region is CASSRGRPSYNEQFF. For the CDR3, the DNA is TGTGCCAGCAGCCGCGGGAGACCCTCCTACAATGAGCAGTTCTTC.

The V call is TRBV20-1, the J call TRBJ2-7, with D possibly matching TRBD1 (6 bases). Trimming removed 3 bases at V and 3 bases at J, with 18 bases between. CDR1 DFQATT and CDR2 SNEGSKA come from the germline V gene (reference sequence). CDR3 length equals 15 residues. The CDR3 DNA follows: TGCAGTGCTAGTATCCCCCAGGGGCGAAGCTACGAGCAGTACTTC. Translating gives CSASIPQGRSYEQYF.

The CDR3: CATLSQSQHF. The CDR3 DNA follows: TGTGCCACCCTATCACAGTCCCAGCATTTT. The rearrangement links TRBV28 to TRBJ1-5; D unresolved. Trimming pared 10 bases from V and 11 bases from J, leaving 12 bases between. Germline loops: CDR1 MDHEN, CDR2 SYDVKM. The CDR3 loop spans 10 amino acids.

This clone has just a few counts. The CDR3 sequence: CASSQDWGTFRGSTDTQYF. CDR3 DNA sequence: TGTGCCAGCAGCCAAGACTGGGGGACTTTTCGGGGGAGCACAGATACGCAGTATTTT. This chain links TRBV3-1 (or the pseudogene TRBV3-2) with TRBJ2-3; D possibly corresponds to TRBD2 (6 bases). With 0 bases removed from V and 0 bases from J, the gap between germline ends came to 19 bases. The CDR3 consists of 19 residues. The V gene's germline CDR1 is LGHDT and CDR2 YNNKEL (reference sequence).

V gene TRBV9 combines with J gene TRBJ2-5, with 8 positions matching TRBD1. Looked up from germline, CDR1 is SGDLS and CDR2 is YYNGEE. With 1 base clipped from V and 3 bases from J, the junction kept 5 bases outside the gene matches. The CDR3 has 15 residues. DNA of the CDR3: TGTGCCAGCAGCGTACAGGGGGCACCTGAAGAGACCCAGTACTTC. Its translation: CASSVQGAPEETQYF.

The chain recombines TRBV3-1 (or the pseudogene TRBV3-2) with TRBJ2-3, with 14 bases identical to TRBD2. Germline CDR1 LGHDT, CDR2 YNNKEL (reference sequence). V gave up 1 base and J gave up 0 bases; unmatched junction bases: 3. The CDR3 has 18 amino acids. This CDR3 reads CASSQGLAGGRSTDTQYF. Written as DNA, the CDR3 is TGTGCCAGCAGCCAAGGACTAGCGGGGGGGCGGAGCACAGATACGCAGTATTTT.